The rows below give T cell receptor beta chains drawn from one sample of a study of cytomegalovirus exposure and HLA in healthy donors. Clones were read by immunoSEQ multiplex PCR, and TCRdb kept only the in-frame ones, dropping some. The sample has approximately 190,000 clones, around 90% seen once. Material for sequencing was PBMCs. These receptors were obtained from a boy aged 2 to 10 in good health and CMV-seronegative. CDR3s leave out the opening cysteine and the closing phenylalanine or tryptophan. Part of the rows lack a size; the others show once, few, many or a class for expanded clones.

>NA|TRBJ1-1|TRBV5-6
ASSLAGGHTEAF
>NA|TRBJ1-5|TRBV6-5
ASSYPLGPQH
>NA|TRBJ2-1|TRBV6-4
ASRAGGMSNEQF
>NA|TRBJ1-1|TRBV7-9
ASSFTENTEAF
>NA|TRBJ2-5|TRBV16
ASSQDRRGETQY
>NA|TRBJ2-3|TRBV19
ASSGGTGGDTQY
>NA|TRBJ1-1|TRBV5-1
ASSWREGITEAF
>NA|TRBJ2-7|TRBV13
ASSITTSGGNYEQY
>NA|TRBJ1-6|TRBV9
ASSTNPHRVDASPLH
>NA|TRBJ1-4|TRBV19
ASSISGTNEKLF
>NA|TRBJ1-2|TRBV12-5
ASGPTGGAYGYT
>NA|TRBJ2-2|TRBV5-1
ASSLSPSDTGELF
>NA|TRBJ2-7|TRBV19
ASSIRGTGSTYEQY
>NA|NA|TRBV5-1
ASSLGGEAYEQY
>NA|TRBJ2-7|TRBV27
ASKIDRGIGEQY
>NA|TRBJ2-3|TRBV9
ASRFSGGTDTQY
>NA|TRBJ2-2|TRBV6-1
ASSEGTRGPGELF
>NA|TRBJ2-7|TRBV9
ASSSGTSGDYEQY
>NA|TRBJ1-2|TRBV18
ASSPGGPASGYT
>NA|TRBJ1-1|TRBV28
ASSSPSGTPTEAF
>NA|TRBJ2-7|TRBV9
ASSPGGASGYEQY
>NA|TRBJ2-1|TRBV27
ASSSVLAGTPYNEQF
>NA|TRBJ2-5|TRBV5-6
ASSPERGETQY
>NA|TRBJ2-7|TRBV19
ASSTGPISYGEEQY
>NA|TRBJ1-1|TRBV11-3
ASRKDKNTEAF
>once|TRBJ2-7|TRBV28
ASSSFGVEAYEQY
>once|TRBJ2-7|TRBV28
ASSSAGGPGEQY
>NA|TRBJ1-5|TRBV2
ASSGSGTISNQPQH
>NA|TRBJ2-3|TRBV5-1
ASSLVKQFTDTQY
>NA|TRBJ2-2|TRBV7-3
ASSLTSSGELF
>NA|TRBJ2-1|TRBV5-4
ASRTGGKNEQF
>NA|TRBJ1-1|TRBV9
ASTLTGMNTEAF
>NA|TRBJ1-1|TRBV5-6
ASSRGTANTEAF
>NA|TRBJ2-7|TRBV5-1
ASSWGQEQY
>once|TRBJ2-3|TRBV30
AWRVDSSPTDTQY
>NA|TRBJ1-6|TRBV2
ASSDSYSSYNSPLH
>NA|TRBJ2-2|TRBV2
ASSRSGGPNTGELF
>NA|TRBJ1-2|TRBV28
ASSFTGLGYT
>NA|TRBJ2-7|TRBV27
ASSANNNEQY